This is a list of T cell receptor beta chains from one sample in a study of human T cells and chemical hapten exposure. MiXCR, run by TCRdb on the RACE reads, gives a single entry per CDR3 protein. Altogether around 99,000 distinct CDR3 sequences are present, 9% to 9.5% being singletons, with the ten largest covering 2.5% to 3.5%. The sequencing here drew on whole blood, taken in connection with sensitization to the hapten diphenylcyclopropenone (DPC). The receptors were gathered from a woman aged 40 to 50 with alopecia areata. Some clones in this sample may be carry-over from other donors' samples. Each CDR3 is given with its conserved first and last residue. Fields, in order: D gene, V gene, J gene, CDR3 length, clone size, CDR3 protein, CDR3 DNA. The D gene is left open where the match is weak. Clone sizes are given selectively: once, few, many, or a class where the clone is expanded.

TRBD1	TRBV7-9	TRBJ2-7	15	few	CASSPIGQGIYEQYF	TGTGCCAGCAGCCCTATCGGACAGGGCATCTACGAGCAGTACTTC
NA	TRBV29-1	TRBJ2-1	13	many	CSVAAQSYNEQFF	TGCAGCGTTGCCGCACAGAGTTACAATGAGCAGTTCTTC
NA	TRBV5-6	TRBJ1-1	14	many	CASSRQETGAEAFF	TGTGCCAGCAGCCGACAGGAGACGGGCGCTGAAGCTTTCTTT
TRBD2	TRBV2	TRBJ2-1	15	many	CASHESGGTYNEQFF	TGTGCCAGTCATGAGAGCGGGGGAACCTACAATGAGCAGTTCTTC
NA	TRBV4-3	TRBJ1-4	16	few	CASSLRSGKGGEKLFF	TGCGCCAGCAGCCTTCGGTCAGGGAAGGGGGGAGAAAAACTGTTTTTT
NA	TRBV4-3	TRBJ2-1	17	few	CASSQARDSSSYNEQFF	TGCGCCAGCAGCCAAGCGAGGGACTCTAGCTCCTACAATGAGCAGTTCTTC
NA	TRBV20-1	TRBJ1-2	14	few	CSGGGAGFNYGYTF	TGCAGTGGAGGAGGGGCGGGGTTTAACTATGGCTACACCTTC
TRBD1	TRBV14	TRBJ1-1	13	few	CASSQTGVTEAFF	TGTGCCAGCAGCCAGACAGGGGTCACTGAAGCTTTCTTT
NA	TRBV5-1	TRBJ2-7	14	few	CASSPRDGSAEQYF	TGCGCCAGCAGCCCACGGGACGGGAGTGCCGAGCAGTACTTC
TRBD1	TRBV28	TRBJ1-3	12	NA	CATQGTGNTIYF	TGTGCTACACAGGGGACTGGAAACACCATATATTTT
TRBD1	TRBV20-1	TRBJ1-2	13	many	CSARPSTGDGYTF	TGCAGTGCTAGACCCTCGACAGGGGATGGCTACACCTTC
NA	TRBV11-2	TRBJ1-2	13	many	CASSGDGSYGYTF	TGTGCCAGCAGCGGTGACGGTTCCTATGGCTACACCTTC
NA	TRBV7-6	TRBJ1-2	15	NA	CASSKDAPGNYGYTF	TGTGCCAGCAGCAAAGACGCACCAGGGAACTATGGCTACACCTTC
NA	TRBV29-1	TRBJ2-4	14	many	CSVQRDVGKNIQYF	TGCAGCGTTCAGAGGGATGTAGGCAAAAACATTCAGTACTTC
TRBD1	TRBV4-2	TRBJ1-3	16	few	CASSLLRTGSGNTIYF	TGTGCCAGCAGCCTCCTAAGGACAGGCTCTGGAAACACCATATATTTT
NA	TRBV6-5	TRBJ1-5	15	many	CASSYSVGPSSPQHF	TGTGCCAGCAGTTACTCGGTAGGGCCTAGTTCGCCCCAGCATTTT
TRBD1	TRBV6-1	TRBJ2-7	14	many	CASSGDRGPYEQYF	TGTGCCAGCAGTGGGGACAGGGGACCCTACGAGCAGTACTTC
NA	TRBV15	TRBJ2-7	13	many	CATSRAPGYEQYF	TGTGCCACCAGCAGAGCCCCGGGCTACGAGCAGTACTTC
TRBD1	TRBV6-1	TRBJ2-7	13	NA	CASSGTGLGEQYF	TGTGCCAGCAGTGGGACAGGGCTGGGCGAGCAGTACTTC
NA	TRBV7-2	TRBJ2-3	15	many	CASSLALGGADTQYF	TGTGCCAGCAGCTTAGCTCTGGGGGGTGCAGATACGCAGTATTTT
NA	TRBV4-1	TRBJ2-3	12	few	CASSLGGDTQYF	TGCGCCAGCAGCCTGGGAGGAGATACGCAGTATTTT
NA	TRBV6-5	TRBJ2-1	14	few	CASSSENRKNEQFF	TGTGCCAGCAGTTCCGAGAACAGGAAAAATGAGCAGTTCTTC
TRBD2	TRBV5-1	TRBJ2-1	15	many	CASSRTSGGAGEQFF	TGCGCCAGCAGCCGAACTAGCGGGGGGGCCGGTGAGCAGTTCTTC
NA	TRBV7-6	TRBJ2-3	15	many	CASSLAPGDTDTQYF	TGTGCCAGCAGCTTAGCGCCAGGGGACACAGATACGCAGTATTTT
NA	TRBV5-1	TRBJ1-5	13	many	CASSLLGHQPQHF	TGCGCCAGCAGCTTGTTAGGTCATCAGCCCCAGCATTTT
NA	TRBV30	TRBJ1-5	14	many	CAWSHGGRAGPQHF	TGTGCCTGGAGTCACGGGGGCAGGGCAGGGCCCCAGCATTTT
NA	TRBV14	TRBJ2-7	16	many	CASSQTTGGPSYEQYF	TGTGCCAGCAGCCAGACCACCGGGGGCCCTTCCTACGAGCAGTACTTC
TRBD1	TRBV6-6	TRBJ1-1	14	NA	CASSQQGDNTEAFF	TGTGCCAGCAGCCAACAGGGGGACAACACTGAAGCTTTCTTT
NA	TRBV6-5	TRBJ2-1	12	NA	CATSRPGNEQFF	TGTGCCACGTCCAGGCCCGGCAATGAGCAGTTCTTC
NA	TRBV7-9	TRBJ1-1	14	once	CASSLVDGNTEAFF	TGTGCCAGCAGCTTAGTGGACGGCAACACTGAAGCTTTCTTT
NA	TRBV18	TRBJ1-2	15	few	CASSPSTGNTYGYTF	TGTGCCAGCTCACCATCCACAGGGAATACCTATGGCTACACCTTC
NA	TRBV20-1	TRBJ1-4	15	many	CSARDRRGANEKLFF	TGCAGTGCTAGAGATCGGCGGGGAGCTAATGAAAAACTGTTTTTT
NA	TRBV27	TRBJ1-4	13	many	CASRNSLNEKLFF	TGTGCCAGTAGGAACTCCTTGAATGAAAAACTGTTTTTT
NA	TRBV18	TRBJ2-5	16	few	CASSSERAAPGETQYF	TGTGCCAGCTCATCCGAACGGGCAGCTCCAGGCGAGACCCAGTACTTC
NA	TRBV3-1	TRBJ1-1	13	many	CASKNREDTEAFF	TGTGCCAGCAAGAACAGGGAGGACACTGAAGCTTTCTTT
NA	TRBV13	TRBJ1-1	15	many	CASSGLDGLNTEAFF	TGTGCCAGCAGCGGATTGGACGGGTTGAACACTGAAGCTTTCTTT
NA	TRBV28	TRBJ1-1	14	NA	CASNLPYENTEAFF	TGTGCCAGCAACTTGCCGTACGAGAACACTGAAGCTTTCTTT
NA	TRBV6-2/TRBV6-3	TRBJ1-2	15	few	CASSYRPSPLYGYTF	TGTGCCAGCAGTTACCGACCTAGCCCCCTCTATGGCTACACCTTC
TRBD2	TRBV6-5	TRBJ2-7	18	many	CASSYSTRSSGATYEQYF	TGTGCCAGCAGTTACTCGACGCGTTCTAGCGGGGCGACCTACGAGCAGTACTTC
NA	TRBV18	TRBJ2-5	16	once	CASSPPLAGSEETQYF	TGTGCCAGCTCACCACCCCTAGCAGGGAGTGAAGAGACCCAGTACTTC
TRBD1	TRBV12-3/TRBV12-4	TRBJ1-1	15	many	CASSPTDRGNTEAFF	TGTGCCAGCAGCCCTACGGACAGGGGAAACACTGAAGCTTTCTTT
NA	TRBV3-1	TRBJ2-1	14	few	CASSQVPSNNEQFF	TGTGCCAGCAGCCAAGTGCCTTCCAACAATGAGCAGTTCTTC